What follows are 17 T cell receptor beta chains derived from one specimen sequenced in a study of pediatric ulcerative colitis. Rectal tissue came from one to two pinch biopsies taken at colonoscopy. TCRdb's copy holds only in-frame clones and misses some; the assay was immunoSEQ multiplex PCR. The sample has 30,000 to 35,000 clones, 81% seen once. Sequenced input: gut tissue. Receptors originate from a boy aged 5-17 years with mild ulcerative colitis.

The chain is built from TRBV19 and TRBJ2-3, with unresolved D. CDR1 is LNHDA and CDR2 is SQIVND in the germline V gene (reference sequence). V was clipped by 2 bases and J by 0 bases, with 15 bases between them. The CDR3 has 17 residues. DNA for the CDR3: TGTGCCAGTAGTATATCCGTGACCGGCAGAAGCACAGATACGCAGTATTTT. Translation: CASSISVTGRSTDTQYF.

The chain couples TRBV9 to TRBJ1-2, with a possible D match to TRBD1 (5 bases). The length of the CDR3 is 15 residues. The germline V gene encodes CDR1 SGDLS and CDR2 YYNGEE. V shed 5 bases and J shed 4 bases, with 18 bases lying between them. CDR3 sequence: CASSETGTGVYGYTF. The CDR3 DNA sequence: TGTGCCAGCAGTGAAACCGGGACGGGGGTCTATGGCTACACCTTC.

The V gene is TRBV19, the J gene TRBJ1-2; D is unresolved. Germline CDR1 LNHDA, CDR2 SQIVND (reference sequence). The CDR3 covers 11 residues. V was trimmed by 9 bases and J by 0 bases, leaving 5 bases between them. CDR3 nucleotide sequence: TGTGCCAGCACGACTAACTATGGCTACACCTTC. Its translation: CASTTNYGYTF.

This chain uses TRBV2 with TRBJ2-3, with D hard to call. The germline CDR1 and CDR2 sequences are SNHLY and FYNNEI. The CDR3 is made up of 13 amino acids. V was cut by 8 bases and J by 0 bases, with 9 bases left in between. Written as DNA, the CDR3 is TGTGCCAGCCAACTACCTAGCACAGATACGCAGTATTTT. Translated: CASQLPSTDTQYF.

CDR3 residues: CASSLGEGNTEAFF. CDR3 DNA sequence: TGTGCCAGCAGCTTAGGGGAGGGTAACACTGAAGCTTTCTTT. The chain has TRBV7-9 and TRBJ1-1; D unresolved. The germline gives CDR1 SEHNR, CDR2 FQNEAQ (reference sequence). Trimming removed 1 base at V and 2 bases at J, with 8 bases between. This CDR3 region has 14 residues.

The chain recombines TRBV19 with TRBJ1-1; D uncertain. With 6 bases removed from V and 5 bases from J, the gap between germline ends came to 16 bases. The V gene's germline CDR1 is LNHDA and CDR2 SQIVND (reference sequence). This CDR3 contains 14 residues. CDR3 in DNA: TGTGCCAGTAGCGCCCGGGCCTTGGGGACTGAAGCTTTCTTT. This codes for CASSARALGTEAFF.

In this sample, this clone turned up a few times. The CDR3 DNA reads as TGTGCCAGCGGTCAGGGGGCCAATCAGCCCCAGCATTTT. This gives the protein CASGQGANQPQHF. The chain has TRBV6-6 and TRBJ1-5, with TRBD1 matching over 8 bases. Trimming at V came to 8 bases and at J to 3 bases, leaving 3 bases not matched to a gene. The V gene's germline CDR1 is MNHNY and CDR2 SVGAGI (reference sequence). This CDR3 is 13 amino acids long.

The chain recombines TRBV19 with TRBJ1-1; D gene ambiguous. CDR1 and CDR2 from the germline V gene are LNHDA and SQIVND (reference sequence). V lost 5 bases and J 2 bases, leaving 6 bases between the germline ends. This CDR3 comprises 12 residues. As DNA, the CDR3 is TGTGCCAGTAGTCCGGGAAACACTGAAGCTTTCTTT. This gives the protein CASSPGNTEAFF.

This clone turned up a few times. The rearrangement links TRBV5-7 to TRBJ1-1; D perhaps matches TRBD1 (6 bases). TRBV5-7 is filed as an ORF, its function uncertain. CDR3 length equals 13 residues. The ends were cut back, 4 bases at V and 2 bases at J, with 9 bases in the middle. The CDR3 coding sequence is TGTGCCAGCAGCGAGGACAGAAACACTGAAGCTTTCTTT. This gives the protein CASSEDRNTEAFF.

The chain couples TRBV4-1 to TRBJ2-7, with 8 bases aligning to TRBD1. The CDR3 is 16 residues long. The V gene's germline CDR1 is MGHRA and CDR2 YSYEKL. The V segment lost 3 bases and the J segment 3 bases; nucleotides outside the gene matches: 10. The CDR3 DNA reads TGCGCCAGCAGCCATCCCCTGATGGACAGGGACTACGAGCAGTACTTC. Translating gives CASSHPLMDRDYEQYF.

This clone was seen a handful of times. V gene TRBV5-4 combines with J gene TRBJ1-2; 7 bases fit TRBD1. CDR1 is SGHNT, CDR2 YYREEE, per germline (reference sequence). The CDR3 is made up of 15 amino acids. The junction had 10 bases not matched to a gene; V was cut back by 3 bases and J by 5 bases. Written as DNA, the CDR3 is TGTGCCAGCAGCTGGGCAGGGGGACCGGTTTATGGCTACACCTTC. Translated, it gives CASSWAGGPVYGYTF.

The chain has TRBV6-5 and TRBJ2-7; 9 nucleotides agree with TRBD1. V trimming: 4 bases; J trimming: 3 bases; junction bases outside the gene matches: 4. The CDR3 sequence is 14 residues long. Per the germline V gene, CDR1 is MNHEY and CDR2 is SVGAGI. In DNA form, the CDR3 reads TGTGCCAGCAGTTTTGGACAGGGGAGCTACGAGCAGTACTTC. This codes for CASSFGQGSYEQYF.

CDR3 nucleotide sequence: TGTGCCAGCAGCTTAACGACAGGGAACATCTATGGCTACACCTTC. Translation: CASSLTTGNIYGYTF. This chain joins TRBV7-9 and TRBJ1-2, with 7 bases lining up with TRBD1. V lost 2 bases, J lost 4 bases, and 7 bases stayed unmatched. CDR3 size: 15 residues. Germline V gene lookup returns CDR1 SEHNR and CDR2 FQNEAQ (reference sequence).

The rearrangement uses TRBV11-3 and TRBJ2-1, with D hard to call. Trimming removed 6 bases from V and 0 bases from J, with 6 bases in between. Germline V gene lookup returns CDR1 SGHNT and CDR2 YENEEA. This CDR3 has 13 amino acids. CDR3 loop: CASSRTSYNEQFF. As DNA, the CDR3 is TGTGCCAGCAGTAGGACCTCCTACAATGAGCAGTTCTTC. Looking up the rest from reference TRBV11-3 and TRBJ2-1 gives the full variable domain: EAGVVQSPRYKIIEKKQPVAFWCNPISGHNTLYWYLQNLGQGPELLIRYENEEAVDDSQLPKDRFSAERLKGVDSTLKIQPAELGDSAVYLCASSRTSYNEQFFGPGTRLTVL.

The V and J genes are TRBV6-5 and TRBJ2-7, with TRBD1 matching over 8 bases. V was clipped by 2 bases and J by 4 bases; unmatched bases: 4. This CDR3 region has 14 residues. The germline gives CDR1 MNHEY, CDR2 SVGAGI. CDR3 sequence (DNA): TGTGCCAGCAGTTACGGACAGGGAAGTTACGAGCAGTACTTC. This translates into CASSYGQGSYEQYF.

The chain links TRBV6-6 to TRBJ1-2, with D possibly matching TRBD1 (5 bases). The V and J ends lost 11 bases and 8 bases respectively, with 21 bases between them. The germline V gene has CDR1 MNHNY and CDR2 SVGAGI (reference sequence). The CDR3 totals 13 residues. The CDR3 here is CAVRDRRFIGYTF. The CDR3 DNA is TGTGCCGTCCGGGACCGACGTTTTATAGGCTACACCTTC.

This clone turned up a few times. The chain links TRBV25-1 to TRBJ2-7; D may be TRBD2 (6 bases). V lost 1 base and J 6 bases, leaving 19 bases between the germline ends. This CDR3 is 16 amino acids long. Germline V gives CDR1 MGHDK, CDR2 SYGVNS. The CDR3 nucleotides read TGTGCCAGCAGTGAATCTGGCTGGGGGGTGACCTCCGAGCAGTACTTC. Protein product: CASSESGWGVTSEQYF.